The 7 T cell receptor beta chains below were found in one sample sequenced in a study of metastatic and nonmetastatic thyroid tumors. TCRdb reanalyzed the PCR reads with MiXCR. The sample shows about 34,000 clones, 16% of them seen only once. No treatment had been given to any patient before thyroid surgery. The sequenced material came from blood. Source of these receptors: a female donor with papillary thyroid cancer or a benign thyroid nodule (not recorded which). Some clones in this sample may be carry-over from other donors' samples.

This clone has just a few counts. The chain is built from TRBV6-2 or TRBV6-3 and TRBJ1-2; 10 bases match TRBD1. V lost 2 bases, J lost 4 bases, and 4 bases stayed unmatched. The CDR3 loop spans 15 amino acids. The germline V gene encodes CDR1 MNHEY and CDR2 SVGEGT. The CDR3 sequence is CASSYIRTGGYGYTF. Written as DNA, the CDR3 is TGTGCCAGCAGTTACATCAGGACAGGGGGCTATGGCTACACCTTC.

A few counts support this clone. V and J are TRBV28 and TRBJ1-2; D perhaps matches TRBD1 (6 bases). The CDR3 covers 14 residues. Germline CDR1 reads MDHEN; CDR2 reads SYDVKM. V lost 10 bases and J lost 2, with 17 bases in between. The CDR3 nucleotides read TGTGCCATCCATGGTACAGGGAGGAACTATGGCTACACCTTC. Translated: CAIHGTGRNYGYTF.

This clone came up many times. The chain couples TRBV4-2 to TRBJ1-5, with D tentatively TRBD1 (5 bases). Germline V gene data show CDR1 as LGHNA and CDR2 as YNFKEQ. This CDR3 has 16 residues. Trimming removed 3 bases at V and 0 bases at J, with 12 bases between. The CDR3 spells CASSHDSGDSNQPQHF. CDR3 sequence (DNA): TGTGCCAGCAGCCATGACAGTGGTGATAGCAATCAGCCCCAGCATTTT.

This clone showed up many times. The chain has TRBV18 and TRBJ2-2; D ambiguous. The V end was cut by 2 bases, the J end by 6 bases, with 13 bases between. The length of the CDR3 is 15 residues. Germline CDR1 reads KGHSH; CDR2 reads LQKENI. CDR3 amino acids: CASSPSLVAAGELFF. CDR3 bases: TGTGCCAGCTCACCATCTCTTGTCGCCGCCGGGGAGCTGTTTTTT.

This clone was seen at least ten times. At the DNA level, this CDR3 is encoded by other sequences in the same sample as well. The chain is built from TRBV7-8 and TRBJ1-5; D is uncertain. Germline CDR1 reads SGHVS; CDR2 reads FQNEAQ. CDR3 length equals 16 residues. Trimming left V 5 bases short and J 1 base short, with 15 bases between. The CDR3 spells CASSIYRGRSNQPQHF. CDR3 bases: TGTGCCAGCAGCATTTACCGGGGTCGAAGCAATCAGCCCCAGCATTTT.

This clone was seen repeatedly, ten times or more. The sample holds other DNA sequences that translate to the same CDR3. This chain links TRBV7-8 with TRBJ2-5; perhaps TRBD2 as D (5 bases). Per germline, CDR1 SGHVS and CDR2 FQNEAQ. There are 20 residues in the CDR3. The ends were cut back, 2 bases at V and 2 bases at J, with 27 bases in the middle. CDR3 sequence reads: CASSLNLEDPGGRAQETQYF. For the CDR3, the DNA is TGTGCCAGCAGCTTAAATTTAGAGGATCCGGGCGGGCGAGCACAAGAGACCCAGTACTTC.

This clone has at least ten counts. One base away lies a much larger clone, so this may be a sequencing read error. The same CDR3 can be traced to other DNA sequences in this sample. This chain uses TRBV19 with TRBJ1-2; D remains unclear. Trimming took 6 bases from V and 2 from J, leaving 16 bases between them. Germline CDR1 and CDR2: LNHDA and SQIVND (reference sequence). This CDR3 is built from 15 residues. CDR3 bases: TGTGCCAGTAGCTTTTTCGCAGCTCTGAACTATGGCTACACCTTC. Residues: CASSFFAALNYGYTF. Together with reference TRBV19 and TRBJ1-2, the CDR3 gives the full variable domain: DGGITQSPKYLFRKEGQNVTLSCEQNLNHDAMYWYRQDPGQGLRLIYYSQIVNDFQKGDIAEGYSVSREKKESFPLTVTSAQKNPTAFYLCASSFFAALNYGYTFGSGTRLTVV.